This TCR beta chain was sequenced for a study of control samples from healthy donors and cancer patients (dated by TCRdb to 2018 to 2020). Details on this clone: Its antigen target is currently unknown. Per-base quality was not reported, and no clone a single base away is much larger than it.

The library was made by the immunoSEQ multiplex PCR assay. TCRdb holds this immuneACCESS table with in-frame rearrangements only. Some clones are missing; in checked studies, unresolved V genes explain under half, and the rest has no known cause. This sample has some 160,000 clones in its table, and more than 85% of those were observed once. The ten largest clones capture roughly 0.64% of the sample. The CDR3 starts with the cysteine, ends with the phenylalanine, and has 11 residues. Of the read, only the CDR3 DNA is kept; its 33 bases are in frame from base 1. CDR1 is given as LNHDA and CDR2 as SQIVND, both from the germline V gene (reference sequence). V is cut by 10 bases and J by 0 bases, and the space between the germline ends is 4 bases.

Sequenced: blood. The receptor was derived from a woman aged 25 to 39 in good health. The receptor chain draws on TRBV19 and TRBJ1-3, with an unclear D gene assignment. The CDR3 reads CATDSGNTIYF. The bases are TGTGCCACAGACTCTGGAAACACCATATATTTT.